This T cell receptor (beta chain) was found in a study of T cell responses to AZD1222 COVID-19 vaccine. Study results and caveats: Unmutated regions of variants are reportedly targeted by nearly half of spike-specific TCRs.

The protocol was immunoSEQ multiplex PCR, while the TCRdb copy is restricted to in-frame clones and leaves out a portion. Of some 170,000 clones listed, just under 95% are singletons. Of note for this clone: Its target is unknown.

Looked up from germline, CDR1 is LGHNA and CDR2 is YNFKEQ. The V end was cut by 1 base, the J end by 4 bases, with 11 bases between. The CDR3 is 15 amino acids. The sequenced sample was peripheral blood, obtained on day 0 of AZD1222 vaccination. This clonotype originated in an adult in good health. The chain joins TRBV4-2 to TRBJ1-5; D perhaps matches TRBD1 (5 bases). As DNA, the CDR3 is TGTGCCAGCAGCCAAGTCGTCAGGGAGAATCAGCCCCAGCATTTT. Its translation: CASSQVVRENQPQHF.